This T cell receptor (beta chain) is from a study of spatial heterogeneity in lung cancer (dated by TCRdb to the late 2010s). Looking at the study overall: Beta-chain transcripts were consistently detected in greater numbers than alpha-chain transcripts, which likely reflected higher beta-chain transcript abundance. In the raw uncorrected reads, each unique combination of TCR and UMI appeared more than ten times on average. Nonsynonymous mutation counts, determined by whole-exome sequencing of tumor tissue, were related to features of the TCR repertoire. Both alpha and beta chains were TCR-sequenced in around 220 tumor regions, about 69 matched nontumor lung samples and some 56 PBMC samples obtained at surgery. In non-small cell lung cancer, the study made a quantitative comparison of TCR alpha and beta repertoires among multiple tumor regions, matched nontumor lung and blood. A strong correlation was found between TCR transcript counts in tumor regions and a T cell transcriptional module score from matched bulk RNA-seq.

Libraries were built with 5' RACE. TCRdb records NextSeq 500 as the sequencer. The TCR library protocol attached a unique molecular identifier to each TCR cDNA molecule to allow correction of PCR and sequencing errors. The source study handled its data this way. Decombinator tools were used for TCR identification, UMI-based error correction and CDR3 extraction. TCRs above a frequency of 2 per 1,000, corresponding to the top 1% of the tumor frequency distribution, were defined as expanded. Expanded tumor TCRs statistically deemed absent (corrected P<0.05) from at least one tumor region were classed as regional, and all other expanded tumor TCRs were classed as ubiquitous. Renyi diversity was calculated using the R vegan package after each repertoire was subsampled 100 times to 5,000 TCRs. CDR3 similarity networks were constructed using string-kernel similarity of amino acid triplets, with links drawn between CDR3s whose pairwise similarity was above 0.82. TCRdb applied fastp at Q25 and MiXCR to the public reads, then kept only in-frame beta chains. Rows with a matching CDR3 protein are joined into one entry that keeps the most common DNA and genes. For this entry, the V and J calls and clone size follow TCRdb and not the study's own pipeline. The sample contains 6,000 or so distinct CDR3 sequences, roughly 7.4% of them found a single time. Of the sample, around 28% is held by the ten largest clones.

This clonotype is categorized as medium-sized (0.01 to 0.1%). Its target antigen remains unknown. Nothing much larger sits one base from this clone, and base qualities are not available. Taken with the paper, the label for time point translates to: sample taken at primary tumor resection. Samples were obtained from 70 to 85 patients with early-stage, untreated non-small cell lung cancer from the lung TRACERx cohort. TCR sequencing used whole RNA extracted from tumor and nontumor lung tissue, or from cryopreserved PBMC samples, without cell sorting. Only patients for whom sufficient RNA was available from at least two tumor regions were selected for TCR sequencing. Before being selected, tumor and adjacent nontumor lung specimens were reviewed by a lung pathologist. The CDR3 sequence holds 16 residues, the cysteine and phenylalanine included. Only the CDR3 DNA stays, 48 bases, in frame from base 1. V is cut back by 4 bases and J by 0 bases, with 9 bases in the junction unmatched. In the germline V gene, CDR1 corresponds to SGHRS and CDR2 to YFSETQ.

Summary of the overall study and its limitations: TCR-seq coverage of tumor T cells was estimated at only 5.5% to 8.5% for alpha chains and about 13% for beta chains. Additional single-cell paired TCR alpha and beta sequencing was considered necessary to confirm, at a functional level, the hypothesis that regional TCRs recognize regional mutations. The count of ubiquitous expanded TCRs correlated with the count of ubiquitous nonsynonymous mutations, and the count of regional expanded TCRs correlated with the count of regional nonsynonymous mutations. A correlation was observed between the number of expanded intratumoral alpha and beta TCRs and the tumor nonsynonymous mutation count.

The sequence links TRBV5-1 to TRBJ1-1, and TRBD1 matches 7 of the central bases. The source of this sequence is a female donor with early-stage non-small cell lung cancer. Sequences were derived from lung tumor tissue, sampled at surgery. The encoded CDR3 is CASSVGQPAMNTEAFF. The nucleotide sequence reads as follows: TGCGCCAGCAGCGTGGGACAGCCCGCCATGAACACTGAAGCTTTCTTT.